The source of this T cell receptor beta chain is a study of beta chain features in type 1 diabetes. Study-wide findings and caveats: Any PCR bias toward short templates would affect both groups alike. Shortening of TCRB CDR3s, moderate but significant, appeared in all four CD4+ subsets of Type 1 diabetes patients.

In this sample, this clone turned up a few times. What it binds is unknown. Based on CD45RO/CCR7/CD25/CD127/CD95/CD27, CD4+ regulatory, stem cell-like memory, naive and central memory cells were sorted. Of the isolated RNA, all was reverse transcribed, and so the sequenced material was expressed TCRB transcripts. Assay used: immunoSEQ multiplex PCR; TCRdb lists only in-frame clones, some missing. The sample lists 390,000 or so clones, roughly 14% seen once, with roughly 0.033% in the top ten. CDR1 is SQVTM and CDR2 is ANQGSEA in the germline V gene. The CDR3 loop spans 16 amino acids. Trimming removed 4 bases at V and 2 bases at J, with 19 bases between.

The TCR was taken from a man in his thirties or forties in good health. The chain recombines TRBV29-1 with TRBJ2-3, with D perhaps matching TRBD2 (5 bases). Input material: naive CD4+ T cells from blood. The CDR3 nucleotides are TGCAGCGTTGGGTCGCGAGCTAGCCCAACCACAGATACGCAGTATTTT. Translation gives CSVGSRASPTTDTQYF.